Each of the 28 T cell receptor beta chains below was sequenced from the same sample in a study of T-cell reconstitution after alpha-beta-depleted transplantation in children. Unique molecular identifiers featured in how the TCRbeta library was prepared. TCRdb re-called the PCR reads with MiXCR, one entry per CDR3 protein. The sample includes 420,000 or so distinct CDR3 sequences, roughly a tenth of them seen just once. Sequenced here: PBMCs from the stem cell graft donor, sampled from the stem cell graft. Every receptor here comes from a human donor who donated a stem cell graft to a child with acute myeloid leukemia.

The chain combines TRBV4-1 with TRBJ2-5, with D unclear. The germline V and J ends were trimmed by 1 base and 5 bases, with 11 bases remaining between them. The CDR3 has 14 residues. CDR1 and CDR2 (germline): MGHRA, YSYEKL. The CDR3 nucleotides read TGCGCCAGCAGCCAAGCATCCGGTGGGGAGACCCAGTACTTC. Its protein is CASSQASGGETQYF.

A few counts support this clonotype. The chain recombines TRBV25-1 with TRBJ2-5; perhaps TRBD2 as D (5 bases). The germline V and J ends were trimmed by 3 bases and 1 base, with 9 bases remaining between them. The length of the CDR3 is 14 residues. CDR1 MGHDK and CDR2 SYGVNS come from the germline V gene. For the CDR3, the DNA is TGTGCCAGCAGTGAGGAGGCCGGCCAAGAGACCCAGTACTTC. Translation: CASSEEAGQETQYF.

V gene TRBV18 combines with J gene TRBJ2-1; maybe TRBD1 (6 bases). CDR1 and CDR2 (germline): KGHSH, LQKENI. This CDR3 is built from 11 residues. V lost 8 bases and J 6 bases, leaving 8 bases between the germline ends. CDR3 nucleotide sequence: TGTGCCAGCGCGGACAGCAATGAGCAGTTCTTC. This encodes CASADSNEQFF.

Only a few counts were recorded for this clonotype. V and J are TRBV3-1 and TRBJ1-3, with D perhaps TRBD1 (5 bases). The CDR3 extends over 16 amino acids. Germline assignment: CDR1 LGHDT and CDR2 YNNKEL (reference sequence). Deletions cut 5 bases from V and 0 bases from J, with 14 bases between. CDR3 amino acids: CASSDRQRISGNTIYF. CDR3 nucleotide sequence: TGTGCCAGCAGCGATAGACAGCGTATCTCTGGAAACACCATATATTTT.

This clonotype occurred many times. The CDR3 spells CASSYSGTGSGNTIYF. CDR3 DNA: TGTGCCAGCAGTTACAGTGGGACAGGGTCCGGAAACACCATATATTTT. The chain carries TRBV6-5 and TRBJ1-3; TRBD1 matches 9 bases. CDR3 length: 16 amino acids. Unmatched junction bases numbered 6, after V lost 2 bases and J lost 4 bases. Per the germline V gene, CDR1 is MNHEY and CDR2 is SVGAGI.

This clonotype was counted at least ten times. V usage is TRBV29-1 and J usage is TRBJ1-1, with D tentatively TRBD1 (6 bases). The CDR3 spans 13 residues. CDR1 and CDR2 (germline): SQVTM, ANQGSEA. V was clipped by 0 bases and J by 11 bases, with 16 bases between them. The CDR3, as DNA: TGCAGCGTTGAAGAACAGGGTTCCACGGGGGCTTTCTTT. Its protein is CSVEEQGSTGAFF.

This clonotype occurred many times. This sequence joins TRBV15 and TRBJ2-3; TRBD2 is a possible D gene (6 bases). This CDR3 comprises 13 residues. Germline V CDR1 and CDR2: LNHNV, YYDKDF (reference sequence). The ends were cut back, 5 bases at V and 2 bases at J, with 8 bases in the middle. The CDR3 reads CATSLGLTDTQYF. The CDR3 DNA reads as TGTGCCACCAGCCTGGGACTCACAGATACGCAGTATTTT.

CDR3 in amino acids: CAISEQLTSTDTQYF. In nucleotides, the CDR3 is TGTGCCATCAGTGAGCAACTCACTAGCACAGATACGCAGTATTTT. The V and J genes are TRBV10-3 and TRBJ2-3, with no clear D. The CDR3 contains 15 residues. Per the germline V gene, CDR1 is ENHRY and CDR2 is SYGVKD. V was trimmed by 2 bases and J by 0 bases, leaving 9 bases between them.

The rearrangement joins TRBV29-1 to TRBJ1-2; D is unclear. The CDR3 is made up of 12 amino acids. V was clipped by 4 bases and J by 8 bases, with 14 bases between them. Germline V gene data show CDR1 as SQVTM and CDR2 as ANQGSEA. In DNA, the CDR3 is TGCAGCGTTGTGGGAGGGAAGGCCGGCTACACCTTC. Encoded protein: CSVVGGKAGYTF.

This clonotype came up a few times. The J gene is TRBJ2-1, the V gene TRBV10-3; D unresolved. There are 11 residues in the CDR3. Germline V CDR1 and CDR2: ENHRY, SYGVKD. V gave up 2 bases and J gave up 5 bases, with 1 base separating them. Here the CDR3 reads CAISENNEQFF. The CDR3 DNA is TGTGCCATCAGTGAGAACAATGAGCAGTTCTTC.

The sample holds a few counts of this clonotype. The rearrangement links TRBV12-3 or TRBV12-4 to TRBJ1-2, with no clear D. This CDR3 is 14 amino acids long. The V end lost 4 bases, the J end lost 7 bases, and 16 bases lay between the germline ends. This CDR3 is CASSSATEFGGYTF. The CDR3 nucleotides are TGTGCCAGCAGTTCGGCCACAGAGTTCGGTGGCTACACCTTC.

This clonotype was seen at least ten times. This chain uses TRBV29-1 with TRBJ2-3, with 8 bases aligning to TRBD1. The V gene end was trimmed by 5 bases and the J gene end by 4 bases; junction bases not matched to a gene: 8. This CDR3 spans 14 amino acids. Looked up from germline, CDR1 is SQVTM and CDR2 is ANQGSEA. This CDR3 is CSVSLDRGADTQYF. The CDR3, as DNA: TGCAGCGTTTCCTTAGACAGGGGAGCAGATACGCAGTATTTT.

The table lists this clonotype with many counts. The rearrangement links TRBV12-3 or TRBV12-4 to TRBJ2-1; D is perhaps TRBD2 (5 bases). The V end lost 1 base, the J end lost 0 bases, and 10 bases lay between the germline ends. CDR3 length: 16 amino acids. In DNA form, the CDR3 reads TGTGCCAGCAGTTTAGTGGTACTAGGCTCCTACAATGAGCAGTTCTTC. Translating gives CASSLVVLGSYNEQFF.

In this sample, this clonotype turned up a few times. The chain employs TRBV24-1 and TRBJ2-1, with no clear D. V was pared by 3 bases and J by 7 bases, with 6 bases between. This CDR3 spans 12 amino acids. Germline lookup yields CDR1 KGHDR and CDR2 SFDVKD. The CDR3 loop is CATSDKKNEQFF. The DNA for the CDR3 is TGTGCCACCAGTGATAAGAAAAATGAGCAGTTCTTC.

This clonotype was counted a few times. The chain links TRBV20-1 to TRBJ2-3; perhaps TRBD2 as D (5 bases). CDR3 length: 14 residues. The V end was cut by 5 bases, the J end by 2 bases, with 14 bases between. Germline loops: CDR1 DFQATT, CDR2 SNEGSKA (reference sequence). The CDR3 reads CSAFDYTSTDTQYF. The CDR3 region has the DNA TGCAGTGCTTTCGACTACACGTCCACAGATACGCAGTATTTT.

V usage is TRBV5-1 and J usage is TRBJ2-1; unclear D gene. V lost 5 bases to trimming and J lost 10 bases, with 22 bases between them. This CDR3 is 15 amino acids long. Germline CDR1 SGHRS, CDR2 YFSETQ. The CDR3 DNA follows: TGCGCCAGCAGGCAGGTTGTTATAGGATCCCGCGAGCAGTTCTTC. It yields the protein CASRQVVIGSREQFF.

This clonotype has only a few counts. The V call is TRBV3-1, the J call TRBJ2-5, with D possibly called TRBD1 or TRBD2 (5 bases each). Deletions cut 4 bases from V and 1 base from J, with 13 bases between. Per the germline V gene, CDR1 is LGHDT and CDR2 is YNNKEL (reference sequence). The CDR3 is made up of 15 amino acids. CDR3 residues: CASSLTGTPQETQYF. The CDR3 coding sequence is TGTGCCAGCAGCCTTACCGGGACCCCCCAAGAGACCCAGTACTTC.

This clonotype was detected ten times or more. The V and J genes are TRBV5-1 and TRBJ1-1; 10 bases fit TRBD1. V lost 1 base to trimming and J lost 5 bases; unmatched junction nucleotides: 2. This CDR3 spans 14 amino acids. Germline V lookup: CDR1 SGHRS, CDR2 YFSETQ. As DNA, the CDR3 is TGCGCCAGCAGCTTGCGGGACAGGGGTACTGAAGCTTTCTTT. Amino acid sequence: CASSLRDRGTEAFF.

The chain joins TRBV5-1 to TRBJ2-7; 9 nucleotides agree with TRBD1. The germline V gene encodes CDR1 SGHRS and CDR2 YFSETQ. The CDR3 consists of 16 residues. The V segment lost 1 base and the J segment 0 bases; nucleotides outside the gene matches: 5. CDR3 nucleotides: TGCGCCAGCAGCTTGTCAGGGACAGGGAGCTCCTACGAGCAGTACTTC. This translates into CASSLSGTGSSYEQYF. The full variable domain, with the rest looked up from reference TRBV5-1 and TRBJ2-7, is KAGVTQTPRYLIKTRGQQVTLSCSPISGHRSVSWYQQTPGQGLQFLFEYFSETQRNKGNFPGRFSGRQFSNSRSEMNVSTLELGDSALYLCASSLSGTGSSYEQYFGPGTRLTVT.

The V call is TRBV20-1, the J call TRBJ2-3; D gene unclear. The V end lost 0 bases, the J end lost 5 bases, and 18 bases lay between the germline ends. The germline V gene has CDR1 DFQATT and CDR2 SNEGSKA (reference sequence). The CDR3 is made up of 16 amino acids. Here the CDR3 DNA reads TGCAGTGCTAGAGATGTCGCGACCCGCTACATAGATACGCAGTATTTT. Translated, it gives CSARDVATRYIDTQYF.

This clonotype was recorded at least ten times. This chain links TRBV13 with TRBJ1-2; the match to TRBD1 covers 7 bases. CDR3 length: 16 amino acids. Germline V lookup: CDR1 PRHDT, CDR2 FYEKMQ (reference sequence). Unmatched junction bases numbered 12, after V lost 2 bases and J lost 6 bases. The CDR3 is CASSLFVDRAENGYTF. CDR3 DNA sequence: TGTGCCAGCAGCTTATTTGTCGACAGGGCAGAAAATGGCTACACCTTC.

Turning to this clonotype: At one end the junction does not follow the germline gene, possibly because of a read error. The rearrangement links TRBV20-1 to TRBJ2-1, with D tentatively TRBD1 or TRBD2 (6 bases each). The germline V gene encodes CDR1 DFQATT and CDR2 SNEGSKA (reference sequence). The CDR3 runs 16 residues. CDR3 sequence reads: CCARNPGASSYNEQFF. CDR3 nucleotides: TGCTGTGCTAGAAATCCGGGGGCAAGCTCCTACAATGAGCAGTTCTTC.

This sequence joins TRBV12-3 or TRBV12-4 and TRBJ1-1; D may be TRBD1 (5 bases). This CDR3 has 16 residues. V lost 5 bases and J lost 10, with 26 bases in between. The CDR3 nucleotides are TGTGCCAGCAGTACAAGTGGGGGATTGGTGTCCCGGGGAGCTTTCTTT. It codes for CASSTSGGLVSRGAFF.

In this sample, this clonotype turned up a few times. V gene TRBV5-1 combines with J gene TRBJ2-1; weak D call: TRBD2 (5 bases). This CDR3 is built from 14 residues. Deletions cut 5 bases from V and 6 bases from J, with 15 bases between. Germline CDR1 and CDR2: SGHRS and YFSETQ. For the CDR3, the DNA is TGCGCCAGCAGTCTGAGAGGGTCCGCCAATGAGCAGTTCTTC. Translated: CASSLRGSANEQFF.

In this sample, this clonotype turned up many times. This chain joins TRBV27 and TRBJ2-4, with 7 bases aligning to TRBD1. V dropped 5 bases and J dropped 8; count of bases not matched to a gene: 3. Germline loops: CDR1 MNHEY, CDR2 SMNVEV (reference sequence). The CDR3 is 12 amino acids. This chain's CDR3 is CASSPQGDIQYF. The CDR3 region has the DNA TGTGCCAGCAGTCCCCAGGGGGACATTCAGTACTTC.

V is TRBV7-8 and J is TRBJ2-1, with no clear D. CDR3 length equals 14 residues. V was pared by 0 bases and J by 7 bases, with 10 bases between. From germline, CDR1 is SGHVS and CDR2 FQNEAQ. This CDR3 reads CASSLARFLNEQFF. CDR3 nucleotides: TGTGCCAGCAGCTTAGCGCGGTTCCTGAATGAGCAGTTCTTC.

CDR3 sequence: CASKSQGAGANVLTF. The CDR3 DNA reads TGCGCCAGCAAATCCCAGGGTGCCGGGGCCAACGTCCTGACTTTC. The chain combines TRBV5-1 with TRBJ2-6, with D maybe TRBD1 (5 bases). Per germline, CDR1 SGHRS and CDR2 YFSETQ. The CDR3 is made up of 15 amino acids. Trimming took 6 bases from V and 4 from J, leaving 14 bases between them.

Regarding this clonotype: This may stem from a read error, because a much larger clone lies one nucleotide away. The chain carries TRBV7-9 and TRBJ1-1, with TRBD1 matching 7 bases. Losses at the gene ends were 5 bases for V and 4 bases for J; bases not matched to a gene: 4. The V gene's germline CDR1 is SEHNR and CDR2 FQNEAQ (reference sequence). The CDR3 totals 13 residues. The chain's CDR3 is CASSPGQFTEAFF. The DNA for the CDR3 is TGTGCCAGCAGCCCGGGACAGTTCACTGAAGCTTTCTTT.